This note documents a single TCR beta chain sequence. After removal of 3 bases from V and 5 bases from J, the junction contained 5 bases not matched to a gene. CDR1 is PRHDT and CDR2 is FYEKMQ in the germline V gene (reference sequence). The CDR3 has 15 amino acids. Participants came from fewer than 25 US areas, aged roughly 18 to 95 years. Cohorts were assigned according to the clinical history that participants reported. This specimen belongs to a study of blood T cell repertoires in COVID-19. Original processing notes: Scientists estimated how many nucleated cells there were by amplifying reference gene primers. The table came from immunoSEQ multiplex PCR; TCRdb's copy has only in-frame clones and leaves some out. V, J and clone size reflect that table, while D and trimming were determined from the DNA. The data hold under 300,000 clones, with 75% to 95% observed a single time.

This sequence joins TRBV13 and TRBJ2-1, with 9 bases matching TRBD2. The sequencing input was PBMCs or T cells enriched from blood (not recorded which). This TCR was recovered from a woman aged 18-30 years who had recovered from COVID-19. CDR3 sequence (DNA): TGTGCCAGCAGCTTCCCCGGGACTAGCCACAATGAGCAGTTCTTC. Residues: CASSFPGTSHNEQFF. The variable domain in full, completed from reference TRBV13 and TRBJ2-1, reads AAGVIQSPRHLIKEKRETATLKCYPIPRHDTVYWYQQGPGQDPQFLISFYEKMQSDKGSIPDRFSAQQFSDYHSELNMSSLELGDSALYFCASSFPGTSHNEQFFGPGTRLTVL.